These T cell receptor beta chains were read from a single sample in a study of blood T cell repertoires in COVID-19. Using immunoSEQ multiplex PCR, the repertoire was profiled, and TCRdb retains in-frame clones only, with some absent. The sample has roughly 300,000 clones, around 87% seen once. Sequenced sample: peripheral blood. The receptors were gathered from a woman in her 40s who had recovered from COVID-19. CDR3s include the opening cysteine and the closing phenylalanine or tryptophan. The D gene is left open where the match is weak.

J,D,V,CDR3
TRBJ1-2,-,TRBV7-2,CASSPLRGRGYTF
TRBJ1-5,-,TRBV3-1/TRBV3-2,CASSQDRGRNQPQHF
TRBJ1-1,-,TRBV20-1,CSASLQMNTEAFF
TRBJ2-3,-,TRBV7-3,CASSPRRGSDTDTQYF
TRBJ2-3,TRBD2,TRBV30,CAWQTASGSTQYF
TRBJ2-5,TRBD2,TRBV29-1,CSVGLFGTIQETQYF
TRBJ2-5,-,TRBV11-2,CASSTVEATQYF
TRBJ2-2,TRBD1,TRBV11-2,CASSPPDRGLTGELFF
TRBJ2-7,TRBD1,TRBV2,CASSPDRDNEQYF
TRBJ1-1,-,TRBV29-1,CSGSWGANTEAFF
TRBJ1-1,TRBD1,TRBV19,CASSAAGTGFGAFF
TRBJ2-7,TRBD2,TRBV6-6,CASTTGGEQYF
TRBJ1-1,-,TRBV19,CASSIDRAGDTEAFF
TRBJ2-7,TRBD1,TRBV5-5,CASSRKTGESYEQYF
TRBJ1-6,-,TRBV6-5,CASSYSRWNSPLHF
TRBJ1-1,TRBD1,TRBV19,CASSPHRQGHEAFF
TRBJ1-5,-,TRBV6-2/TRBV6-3,CASSHGGFGNQPQHF
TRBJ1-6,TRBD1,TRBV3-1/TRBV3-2,CASSQGTGETTPLHF
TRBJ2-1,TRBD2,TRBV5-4,CASSYGGGGAYNEQFF
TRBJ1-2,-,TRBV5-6,CASSLRQVYGYTF
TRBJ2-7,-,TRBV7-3,CASSLRGTSLSYEQYF
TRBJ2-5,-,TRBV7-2,CASSPPPTGQETQYF
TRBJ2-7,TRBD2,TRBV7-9,CASSFMAGAYEQYF
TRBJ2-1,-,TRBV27,CASFPGGWTYSYNEQFF
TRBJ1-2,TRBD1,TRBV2,CASSGDRRYGYTF
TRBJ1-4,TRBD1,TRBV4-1,CASTRGRGLEEKLFF
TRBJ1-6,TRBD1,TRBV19,CASRMTGAYSPLHF
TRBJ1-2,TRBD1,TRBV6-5,CASSRTGAFDGYTF
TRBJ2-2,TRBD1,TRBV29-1,CSVASGQGAPAGELFF
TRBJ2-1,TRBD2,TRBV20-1,CSASPQRLAGEQFF
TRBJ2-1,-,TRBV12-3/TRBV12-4,CASSARDEQFF
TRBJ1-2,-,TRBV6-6,CASSYSGRMDYGYTF
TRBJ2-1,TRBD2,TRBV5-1,CASSLSGLAGEYNEQFF
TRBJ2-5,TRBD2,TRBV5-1,CASRTAGGPRETQYF
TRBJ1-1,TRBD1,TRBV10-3,CATRQGSYLTEAFF
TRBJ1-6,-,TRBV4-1,CASSYRQANNSPLHF
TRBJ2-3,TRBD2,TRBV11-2,CASRRGGPNTDTQYF
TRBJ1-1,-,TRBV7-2,CASSPERVGTEAFF
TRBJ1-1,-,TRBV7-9,CASSLGGPVGTEAFF
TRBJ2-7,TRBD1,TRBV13,CASSTGQGSSYEQYF
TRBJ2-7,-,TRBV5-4,CASSLGSGVSYEQYF